Listed here are 11 T cell receptor delta chains from one sample, sequenced in a study of gamma-delta T cells after stem cell transplantation. TCRdb reran clone calling via CATT on the RT-PCR reads. The data contain more than 550 delta-chain clones, roughly 9% of them seen just once; the ten biggest clones take up 55% to 65%. The sequenced material came from gamma-delta T cells. The receptors derive from a human donor. It is not recorded whose cells these are; they may come from a transplant donor.

Details on this clone: With only one base between it and a far larger clone, this is likely a read error. Other DNA variants within this sample encode the same CDR3. The chain recombines TRDV2 with TRDJ1; 9 bases match TRDD3. Germline V gene lookup returns CDR1 GEAIGNYY and CDR2 EKD. CDR3 length: 17 residues. The CDR3 loop is CACDTAEGDTYTDKLIF. The CDR3 nucleotides are TGTGCTTGTGACACCGCCGAGGGGGATACCTACACCGATAAACTCATCTTT.

Worth noting for this clone: A far larger clone lies a single base away; this is likely a read error. The sample has other DNA sequences that encode this CDR3 too. V usage is TRDV2 and J usage is TRDJ1, with 13 bases lining up with TRDD3. Germline loops: CDR1 GEAIGNYY, CDR2 EKD. This CDR3 region has 16 residues. V was clipped by 3 bases and J by 2 bases; unmatched bases: 5. The CDR3 loop is CACDALLGDTTDKLIF. The CDR3 DNA reads TGTGCCTGTGACGCGTTACTGGGGGATACGACCGATAAACTCATCTTT.

This clone turned up a few times. The V call is TRDV3, the J call TRDJ1; 7 bases agree with TRDD3. CDR3 length: 17 amino acids. The germline gives CDR1 TVYSNPD, CDR2 GDNSRS (reference sequence). Trimming at V came to 2 bases and at J to 2 bases, leaving 17 bases not matched to a gene. DNA of the CDR3: TGTGCCTTTCCCGCCCCGGTCAATGCCTGGGGGACCGATAAACTCATCTTT. This sequence encodes CAFPAPVNAWGTDKLIF.

By share, this clone counts as medium-sized (0.01 to 0.1%). A read error likely explains this, since a far larger clone differs by one base. The genes are TRDV2 and TRDJ1; 9 bases are shared with TRDD3. Matching the DNA to germline supplied the J gene, which TCRdb does not give. V lost 3 bases to trimming and J lost 0 bases; unmatched junction nucleotides: 28. Germline lookup yields CDR1 GEAIGNYY and CDR2 EKD. The CDR3 is 23 amino acids. This chain's CDR3 is CACDLLMGDNTPNTGHYTDKLIF. CDR3 nucleotide sequence: TGTGCCTGTGACTTGTTAATGGGGGATAATACCCCGAATACCGGGCATTACACCGATAAACTCATCTTT.

This clone was seen a handful of times. This DNA translates differently at residue 16 from the TCRdb protein, which is that of a much larger clone; a read error is likely, and the protein shown is the DNA's own translation. The V gene is TRDV2, the J gene TRDJ1, with 9 bases aligning to TRDD3. The V gene's germline CDR1 is GEAIGNYY and CDR2 EKD. The CDR3 spans 17 residues. The CDR3 protein is CACDTAEGDTYTDKLTF. The CDR3 DNA reads as TGTGCCTGTGACACCGCCGAGGGGGATACCTACACCGATAAACTCACCTTT.

To note about this clone: The TCRdb protein comes from a much larger clone and disagrees with this DNA's translation at residue 15, likely due to a read error; the protein given here is derived from the DNA. V usage is TRDV2 and J usage is TRDJ1; 11 nucleotides align to TRDD3. There are 18 residues in the CDR3. Germline V gene lookup returns CDR1 GEAIGNYY and CDR2 EKD. The CDR3 spells CACDTVAGGYRNTDRLIF. The CDR3 nucleotides read TGTGCCTGTGACACCGTTGCTGGGGGATACAGGAATACCGATAGACTCATCTTT.

This clone is large in the sample. The same CDR3 arises from other DNA sequences in this sample as well. The chain employs TRDV2 and TRDJ1, with 11 nucleotides matching TRDD3. The CDR3 has 20 residues. Germline CDR1 and CDR2: GEAIGNYY and EKD. With 0 bases clipped from V and 1 base from J, the junction kept 15 bases outside the gene matches. The CDR3: CACDTLHLLGDSIGTDKLIF. DNA for the CDR3: TGTGCCTGTGACACCCTTCATCTACTGGGGGATAGTATTGGCACCGATAAACTCATCTTT.

Remarks on this clone: The DNA translation disagrees with the TCRdb protein at residue 11, so the protein in this description comes from the DNA. The gene calls are TRDV2 and TRDJ1, with a weak D call TRDD3 (5 bases). The germline V and J ends were trimmed by 3 bases and 7 bases, with 20 bases remaining between them. The CDR3 consists of 15 residues. The germline CDR1 and CDR2 sequences are GEAIGNYY and EKD. This CDR3 is CACDFLGTVPGKLIF. The CDR3 DNA reads as TGTGCCTGTGACTTTCTGGGAACGGTACCCGGTAAACTCATCTTT.

Judged by abundance, this clone is hyperexpanded. Other DNA sequences in the same sample also yield this CDR3. J is TRDJ1 and V is TRDV3; TRDD3 might be the D (6 bases). Trimming cost V 2 bases and J 0 bases, with 25 bases left between them. This CDR3 comprises 18 residues. Germline V CDR1 and CDR2: TVYSNPD, GDNSRS (reference sequence). CDR3: CAFPAPVNAWGDTDKLIF. CDR3 nucleotide sequence: TGTGCCTTTCCCGCCCCGGTCAATGCCTGGGGTGACACCGATAAACTCATCTTT.

This clone has just a few counts. The junction departs from germline at one end; a sequencing error may be responsible. The chain is built from TRDV2 and TRDJ4, with TRDD3 matching 12 bases. The CDR3 has 18 amino acids. Germline V gene sequence: CDR1 GEAIGNYY, CDR2 EKD. CDR3 protein: CACDSVLGDTQVLRSLIF. The DNA of the CDR3 is TGTGCCTGTGACTCAGTACTGGGGGATACCCAGGTCCTCAGATCCCTGATCTTT.

Details on this clone: Since a far larger clone is one base different, this is likely a read error. V is TRDV2 and J is TRDJ1; 8 bases match TRDD3. This CDR3 has 21 residues. Unmatched junction bases numbered 27, after V lost 3 bases and J lost 4 bases. CDR1 GEAIGNYY and CDR2 EKD come from the germline V gene. In nucleotides, the CDR3 is TGTGCCTGTGACTCCGTGCCTGGGGGAACTTCCCTCTACCCGGGAGTCGATAAACTCATCTTT. It translates to CACDSVPGGTSLYPGVDKLIF.